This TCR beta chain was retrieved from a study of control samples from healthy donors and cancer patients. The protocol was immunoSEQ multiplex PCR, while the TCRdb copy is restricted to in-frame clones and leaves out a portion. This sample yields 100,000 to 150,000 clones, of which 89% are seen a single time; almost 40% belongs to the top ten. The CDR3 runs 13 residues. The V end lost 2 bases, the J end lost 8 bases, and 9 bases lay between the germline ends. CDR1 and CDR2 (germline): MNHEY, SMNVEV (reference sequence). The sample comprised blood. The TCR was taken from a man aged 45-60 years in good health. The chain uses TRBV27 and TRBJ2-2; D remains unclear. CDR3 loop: CASSLIGAGELFF. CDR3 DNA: TGTGCCAGCAGTTTAATCGGAGCGGGGGAGCTGTTTTTT.